What follows is one T cell receptor beta chain and its context. The donors were part of the roughly 120-subject validation cohort, which stood apart from the roughly 730-subject first cohort. The data were taken from a study of cytomegalovirus exposure and HLA in healthy donors. There are 13 residues in the CDR3. V was shortened by 7 bases and J by 5 bases, with 14 bases between the two germline ends. In germline, CDR1 is SNHLY, CDR2 FYNNEI. Method: immunoSEQ multiplex PCR; TCRdb's copy keeps in-frame clones and lacks some. The sample consists of 140,000 or so clones, about nine tenths of them appearing once.

Sequencing was performed on PBMCs. The sequence derives from a man in his late teens or twenties in good health and CMV-seropositive. The chain is built from TRBV2 and TRBJ1-2, with a tentative D call TRBD1 (6 bases). The CDR3 sequence is CASTHGQLYGYTF. In nucleotides, the CDR3 is TGTGCCAGCACCCATGGACAGCTATATGGCTACACCTTC.